The T cell receptor (beta chain) described here comes from a study of primary melanoma T cells and metastatic recurrence (dated by TCRdb to the early 2020s). A note on the overall study: The cohort was made up of 199 primary melanomas of stage T2 to T4, with thickness greater than 1 mm. The study examined whether T-cell fraction and T-cell repertoire clonality in primary melanoma tumors predicted patient outcome. The T-cell fraction measured by TCR beta sequencing was weighed against progression-free survival, the clinical outcome chosen for the comparison. Histopathological grading of tumor-infiltrating lymphocytes served as the comparison point for the T-cell fraction derived from sequencing. The full study reports these points: An effective T-cell-mediated antitumor response in primary melanoma was presented by the authors only as a suggestion rather than as a demonstrated mechanism. A T-cell fraction above 20% appeared protective regardless of ulceration status, mitotic rate or nodal disease. Progression-free survival prediction was reportedly improved more by adding T-cell fraction to tumor thickness than by adding any other histopathological variable. Progression-free survival was reportedly predicted by the tumor T-cell fraction independently of age, mitotic rate, ulceration and thickness.

Patients had primary melanoma that had been surgically resected and was considered potentially curable but at risk of metastatic recurrence. The library was prepared using the immunoSEQ multiplex PCR assay. High-throughput sequencing of the T-cell receptor beta chain was performed on primary melanoma tumor tissue. The study's own analysis went as follows. Among the repertoire analyses were the distribution of insertions and deletions and the sharing of TCRB CDR3 between samples. A gradient-boosted model ranked the predictive value of the T-cell fraction against histopathological variables. Here the immuneACCESS table is served through TCRdb, limited to in-frame sequences with V and J called. Missing clones are a known gap in these copies; in checked studies unresolved V genes cover under half, and the rest lacks a known reason. V and J calls and clone size are copied from that table; D and trimming were computed from the DNA. This sample holds over 3,000 clones; roughly 86% were observed only once. The top ten clones comprise more than 20% of the sample.

This clone was picked up a small number of times. It lacks a known antigen. No clone much larger than this one lies a single base away; base qualities are absent. CDR1 and CDR2 (SGHRS, YFSETQ) derive from the germline V gene. The CDR3 measures 14 amino acids from cysteine to phenylalanine. The read is trimmed to its CDR3 DNA, 42 bases read in frame from base 1. V lost 2 bases and J lost 4 bases, and the count of bases not matched to a germline gene is 6. This clonotype originated in a human donor with melanoma. The specimen sequenced was melanoma tumor tissue. The V gene is TRBV5-1 and the J gene is TRBJ2-7; a stretch of 7 junction bases matches TRBD1. The CDR3 protein: CASSFDRAVYEQYF. The base sequence is TGCGCCAGCAGCTTCGACAGGGCAGTTTACGAGCAGTACTTC.